This entry describes one T cell receptor beta chain. The repertoire was sequenced with immunoSEQ multiplex PCR; TCRdb's copy has only in-frame clones and lacks some. This sample has 250,000 to 350,000 clones, with approximately 86% found just once. The data belong to a study of blood T cell repertoires in COVID-19. Background on the study: T cells, B-cell-depleted T cells, or PBMCs provided the cDNA or gDNA that served as material.

Trimming shortened V by 5 bases and J by 3 bases, and 13 bases separated the two germline ends. CDR3 length equals 15 residues. Germline V gene lookup returns CDR1 SEHNR and CDR2 FQNEAQ (reference sequence). This chain links TRBV7-9 with TRBJ1-4, with a weak D call TRBD1 (6 bases). Sequenced sample: peripheral blood. The receptor's source is a woman in her 70s with COVID-19, enrolled during active disease. CDR3 DNA: TGTGCCAGCAGCCCCCGGACAGCTTCTAATGAAAAACTGTTTTTT. Translating it yields CASSPRTASNEKLFF.